One T cell receptor beta chain is described in this entry. It lacks a known antigen. The record has no base qualities; no much larger clone is one base away. This sample was taken from a study of blood T cell repertoires in COVID-19 (dated by TCRdb to 2018 to 2020). Study-level background: Collaborator samples came from the United States, Italy and Spain and covered acute and convalescent phases of COVID-19. Sample metadata almost always included a de-identified subject ID, COVID-19 status, age in years and sex. The samples were drawn from the first 160 participants of the ongoing ImmuneRACE study and from 1,254 subjects provided by 6 global collaborators. A freely available public database, intended as a resource for researchers studying the immune response to SARS-CoV-2, is where the repertoires were released. Where available, HLA class I and class II types were taken from metadata supplied by the sample provider and were not determined by assay-based typing. The material from the prospective study consisted of cDNA or gDNA derived from T cells, B-cell-depleted T cells, or PBMCs. Subjects who had been exposed to COVID-19, were actively infected with it, or had recovered from it provided the deeply sampled blood TCRbeta repertoires that made up the dataset.

What the authors observed across the whole study: How much clinical and demographic metadata was included differed by source and by participant, and the metadata was provided uncurated.

TCRbeta CDR3 regions were amplified from genomic DNA by means of the immunoSEQ Assay, a bias-controlled multiplex PCR. For the original study's pipeline: The number of nucleated cells in each sample was estimated by amplification of reference gene primers within the assay. To quantify the absolute abundance of each unique TCRbeta CDR3 rearrangement, sequence reads were collapsed and filtered. For each sample, productive Simpson clonality was calculated as the square root of Simpson's diversity index across productive rearrangements. Held by TCRdb, this immuneACCESS table contains in-frame sequences only and omits some clones. Under half of the omission traces to an unresolved V gene where checked; the cause of the rest is unknown. For V, J and clone size, that table is used; D and trimming come from the DNA. The sample has roughly 230,000 clones on record, approximately 83% of them singletons. The ten largest make up 3% to 4% of the sample.

The CDR3 has 11 amino acids, counting the end cysteine and phenylalanine. Of the read, only the CDR3 DNA is kept; its 33 bases are in frame from base 1. Trimming at the junction amounts to 7 bases on V and 8 bases on J, and the germline ends lie 14 bases apart. From the germline V gene (reference sequence), CDR1 is DFQATT and CDR2 is SNEGSKA. In the prospective study, participants were roughly 18 to 100 years old, resided in under 30 geographic areas of the United States, and were enrolled through a virtual design. Cohort assignment in the prospective study relied on participant-reported clinical history from a screening survey and a study questionnaire. ImmuneRACE Cohort 3 recovered participants were defined by two consecutive negative NP/OP PCR tests, healthcare professional clearance, or symptom resolution. In the prospective study, whole blood, serum and a nasopharyngeal or oropharyngeal swab were collected from each participant by mobile phlebotomists. Prospective study participants could optionally give additional blood draws and questionnaires over a roughly two-month period. Blood samples from the prospective study were shipped frozen or at room temperature prior to DNA extraction.

This TCR was sampled from a woman aged 55-75 years who had recovered from COVID-19. Material for sequencing was PBMCs or T cells enriched from blood (not recorded which). The rearranged chain carries TRBV20-1 and TRBJ2-5; TRBD2 is perhaps the D gene, given 6 matching bases. The CDR3 sequence is CSVTNGRTQYF. The nucleotides read TGCAGTGTCACCAACGGGAGAACCCAGTACTTC.